The 21 T cell receptor beta chains presented below share a single source sample, sequenced in a study of tumor-infiltrating lymphocytes in primary liver carcinoma. Using a constant-region primer together with ProtoScript II reverse transcriptase, TCR beta cDNA was made from around 0.55 ug of total RNA. The TCR beta library was amplified through three nested multiplex PCR rounds in a modified ARM-PCR procedure. TRBV1-TRBV30 forward primers and a C-beta reverse primer were used in the first two PCR rounds, which each ran for 9 to 10 cycles. TCRdb used MiXCR to reprocess the multiplex PCR reads, holding one entry per CDR3 protein. The sample contains approximately 190,000 distinct CDR3 sequences, about 82% of which appear only once. The roughly 17-31 mg bulk tissue piece was not sorted before simultaneous RNA and DNA extraction. Material for sequencing was tumor tissue from primary liver carcinoma. The receptors were gathered from a man between 35 and 55 years old with primary liver carcinoma and hepatitis B virus infection.

The CDR3 sequence: CDIRIQEGTDTQYF. The CDR3, as DNA: TGCGACATCAGAATTCAGGAGGGCACAGATACGCAGTATTTT. The chain links TRBV5-1 to TRBJ2-3, with D perhaps TRBD2 (5 bases). CDR3 length: 14 amino acids. Germline values: CDR1 SGHRS, CDR2 YFSETQ. The full variable domain, completed using reference TRBV5-1 and TRBJ2-3, is KAGVTQTPRYLIKTRGQQVTLSCSPISGHRSVSWYQQTPGQGLQFLFEYFSETQRNKGNFPGRFSGRQFSNSRSEMNVSTLELGDSALYLCDIRIQEGTDTQYFGPGTRLTVL.

Details on this clonotype: The junction does not match germline at one end; this may be a read error. The CDR3 loop reads CNVGVQGRANVLTF. The DNA for the CDR3 is TGCAACGTTGGGGTCCAAGGTAGGGCCAACGTCCTGACTTTC. The chain combines TRBV29-1 with TRBJ2-6, with D unresolved. The CDR3 is 14 amino acids. CDR1 and CDR2 from the germline V gene are SQVTM and ANQGSEA.

With regard to this clonotype: This likely comes from a read error, as the CDR3 has no conserved phenylalanine or tryptophan at its end. The chain is built from TRBV6-2 or TRBV6-3 and TRBJ2-7, with 9 bases matching TRBD2. V shed 9 bases and J 4 bases; nucleotides not matched to a gene: 13. CDR1 and CDR2 (germline): MNHEY, SVGEGT. The CDR3 consists of 15 residues. The CDR3 loop is CASSTSTSGGYEQYL. CDR3 bases: TGTGCCAGTAGCACTTCGACTAGCGGAGGGTACGAGCAGTACCTC.

Comment on this clonotype: Germline is not matched at one junction end, which may reflect a read error. The V call is TRBV5-1, the J call TRBJ2-1; D ambiguous. Germline CDR1 and CDR2: SGHRS and YFSETQ. The CDR3 length is 14 residues. The CDR3: CASSLDFGVREQFF. The CDR3 DNA is TGTGCCAGCAGCCTTGACTTTGGGGTAAGAGAGCAGTTCTTC.

With respect to this clonotype: The CDR3 carries no conserved terminal phenylalanine or tryptophan, so it likely arises from a read error. The gene calls are TRBV12-3 or TRBV12-4 and TRBJ2-5; possible D gene TRBD2, 6 bases. Trimming took 3 bases from V and 8 from J, leaving 10 bases between them. This CDR3 contains 12 residues. The CDR3 sequence is CASSLARETQYL. CDR3 nucleotide sequence: TGTGCCAGCAGTTTGGCGCGGGAAACCCAGTACTTG.

A word on this clonotype: This is likely a read error, given that the CDR3 carries no conserved phenylalanine or tryptophan at its end. This chain connects TRBV12-3 or TRBV12-4 to TRBJ2-1; D remains unclear. The germline V and J ends were trimmed by 1 base and 9 bases, with 4 bases remaining between them. The CDR3 runs to 11 residues. As DNA, the CDR3 is TGTGCCAGCAGTTTAGAGACTGAGCAGTTCTTA. Translated: CASSLETEQFL.

In regard to this clonotype: One junction end disagrees with the germline gene, perhaps due to a read error. This rearrangement joins TRBV5-4 to TRBJ2-7; perhaps TRBD2 as D (5 bases). CDR1 SGHNT and CDR2 YYREEE come from the germline V gene (reference sequence). This CDR3 region has 13 residues. In DNA form, the CDR3 reads TGTGCCAGCAACTTGGGGAGTACCTACGAGCAGTACTTC. The encoded protein is CASNLGSTYEQYF.

On this clonotype: The CDR3 does not close with the conserved phenylalanine or tryptophan, likely indicating a read error. The rearrangement joins TRBV29-1 to TRBJ1-2; D ambiguous. Germline values: CDR1 SQVTM, CDR2 ANQGSEA. The CDR3 runs 14 residues. Trimming left V 0 bases short and J 8 bases short, with 16 bases between. Here the CDR3 reads CSVEEGRMSYGYTS. In DNA, the CDR3 is TGCAGCGTTGAAGAGGGCCGCATGTCATACGGCTACACCTCC.

This clonotype was seen repeatedly, ten times or more. The chain links TRBV15 to TRBJ2-5; perhaps TRBD2 as D (5 bases). This CDR3 has 16 residues. V was pared by 3 bases and J by 1 base, with 15 bases between. CDR1 and CDR2 (germline): LNHNV, YYDKDF (reference sequence). The CDR3 nucleotides are TGTGCCACCAGCAGCGATGGCGGAGGACTCCAAGAGACCCAGTACTTC. It specifies CATSSDGGGLQETQYF.

This clonotype was seen only a few times. This could be a read error, since a much larger clone is one nucleotide away. This rearrangement joins TRBV11-2 to TRBJ2-6; a weak D match, TRBD2 (7 bases). The CDR3 sequence is 14 residues long. Germline-derived CDR1 and CDR2 are SGHAT and FQNNGV. This chain's CDR3 is CASSLVGGVNVLTF. The CDR3 coding sequence is TGTGCCAGCAGCTTAGTAGGGGGGGTCAACGTCCTGACTTTC.

Of note for this clonotype: The conserved closing phenylalanine or tryptophan is absent in this CDR3, likely reflecting a read error. V and J are TRBV6-2 or TRBV6-3 and TRBJ1-5, with D maybe TRBD1 (5 bases). The CDR3 consists of 17 residues. Germline CDR1 and CDR2: MNHEY and SVGEGT. The CDR3 region has the DNA TGTGCCAGCAGCCCACCGGCCGCGGGGACCAGCAATCGGCCCCAGCATATT. Its translation: CASSPPAAGTSNRPQHI.

With respect to this clonotype: At one end, the junction sequence differs from germline, possibly due to a read error. V gene TRBV4-3 combines with J gene TRBJ2-5; 11 bases are shared with TRBD2. Germline values: CDR1 LGHNA, CDR2 YSLEER. CDR3 length: 17 amino acids. The CDR3 loop is CAGSQAASGRTGETQYF. In DNA form, the CDR3 reads TGTGCCGGCAGCCAAGCTGCTAGCGGGAGGACTGGTGAGACCCAGTACTTC.

The rearrangement uses TRBV6-2 or TRBV6-3 and TRBJ2-5; no reliable D call. This CDR3 contains 12 residues. V gave up 6 bases and J gave up 4 bases, with 9 bases separating them. Germline V gene sequence: CDR1 MNHEY, CDR2 SVGEGT. The CDR3 is CASRPALETQYF. The CDR3 DNA reads TGTGCCAGCAGACCGGCTTTAGAGACCCAGTACTTC.

Comments on this clonotype: With a much larger clone just one base away, this may be a read error. The J gene is TRBJ2-5, the V gene TRBV24-1; possible D gene TRBD1, 6 bases. The germline CDR1 and CDR2 sequences are KGHDR and SFDVKD. Trimming shortened V by 8 bases and J by 1 base, and 10 bases separated the two germline ends. CDR3 length: 13 amino acids. DNA for the CDR3: TGTGCCACCAATCGGACAGTCCAAGAGACCCAGTACTTC. Translation gives CATNRTVQETQYF.

The chain recombines TRBV12-3 or TRBV12-4 with TRBJ2-1, with D possibly being TRBD2 (6 bases). CDR3 size: 16 residues. V was trimmed by 6 bases and J by 8 bases, leaving 23 bases between them. In nucleotides, the CDR3 is TGTGCCAGCAGAAACCCCTCGGCAATCGGGAGAGATGAGCAGTTCTTC. The encoded protein is CASRNPSAIGRDEQFF.

This clonotype came up many times. The chain is built from TRBV5-1 and TRBJ2-5, with 7 bases identical to TRBD2. CDR1 is SGHRS, CDR2 YFSETQ, per germline. V lost 1 base to trimming and J lost 5 bases; unmatched junction nucleotides: 8. There are 15 residues in the CDR3. CDR3 sequence (DNA): TGCGCCAGCAGCTTGTCGGGCGGGAGCATGGAGACCCAGTACTTC. It translates to CASSLSGGSMETQYF.

Regarding this clonotype: One base away lies a much larger clone, so this may be a sequencing read error. This chain connects TRBV28 to TRBJ2-7; D is unresolved. This CDR3 spans 15 amino acids. The germline CDR1 and CDR2 sequences are MDHEN and SYDVKM. The CDR3: CPSSSPGRESYEQYF. CDR3 in DNA: TGTCCCAGCAGTTCCCCCGGACGTGAATCCTACGAGCAGTACTTC.

A word on this clonotype: One junction end does not reproduce the germline sequence, and a read error may be involved. CDR3 sequence reads: CASTPDRVVEIQYF. DNA of the CDR3: TGTGCTAGCACGCCGGACAGGGTGGTAGAGATCCAGTACTTC. This chain links TRBV28 with TRBJ2-5; 8 bases are a match to TRBD1. CDR1 is MDHEN, CDR2 SYDVKM, per germline. This CDR3 has 14 amino acids. The full variable domain, in which reference TRBV28 and TRBJ2-5 provide the parts outside the CDR3, is DVKVTQSSRYLVKRTGEKVFLECVQDMDHENMFWYRQDPGLGLRLIYFSYDVKMKEKGDIPEGYSVSREKKERFSLILESASTNQTSMYLCASTPDRVVEIQYFGPGTRLLVL.

In the case of this clonotype: The junction departs from the called germline gene at one end, perhaps through a read error. This sequence joins TRBV13 and TRBJ1-2; 9 nucleotides align to TRBD1. CDR3 length equals 14 residues. Germline loops: CDR1 PRHDT, CDR2 FYEKMQ (reference sequence). CDR3 residues: CASNSQGAYYGCTF. CDR3 in DNA: TGTGCCAGCAACTCACAGGGGGCCTACTATGGCTGCACCTTC.

Worth noting for this clonotype: The junction and the germline gene differ at one end; a read error may be behind it. V and J are TRBV11-2 and TRBJ2-1; either TRBD1 or TRBD2 may supply D (5 bases each). The CDR3 is 15 amino acids. Looked up from germline, CDR1 is SGHAT and CDR2 is FQNNGV. CDR3: CASSLDLGTYNERFF. The CDR3 DNA reads as TGTGCCAGCAGTTTAGATCTGGGGACCTACAATGAGCGGTTCTTC. Full variable domain (rest looked up from reference TRBV11-2 and TRBJ2-1): EAGVAQSPRYKIIEKRQSVAFWCNPISGHATLYWYQQILGQGPKLLIQFQNNGVVDDSQLPKDRFSAERLKGVDSTLKIQPAKLEDSAVYLCASSLDLGTYNERFFGPGTRLTVL.

The genes are TRBV11-1 and TRBJ2-2; D unresolved. V was shortened by 3 bases and J by 7 bases, with 9 bases between the two germline ends. The CDR3 is made up of 13 amino acids. Germline lookup yields CDR1 SGHAT and CDR2 FQDESV (reference sequence). CDR3 bases: TGTGCCAGCAGCTTTTGCGGCTTCGGGGAGCTGTTTTTT. Its translation: CASSFCGFGELFF.